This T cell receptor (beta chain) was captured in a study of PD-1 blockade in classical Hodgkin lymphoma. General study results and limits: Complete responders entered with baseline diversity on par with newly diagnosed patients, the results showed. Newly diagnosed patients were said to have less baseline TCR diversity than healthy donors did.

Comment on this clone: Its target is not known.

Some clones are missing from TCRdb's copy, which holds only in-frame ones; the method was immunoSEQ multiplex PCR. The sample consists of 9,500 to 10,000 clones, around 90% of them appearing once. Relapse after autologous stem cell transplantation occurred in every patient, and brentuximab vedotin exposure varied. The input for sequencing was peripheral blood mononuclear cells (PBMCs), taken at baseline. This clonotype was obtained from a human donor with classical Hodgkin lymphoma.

The CDR3 loop reads CASSSRDRGSIQPQHF. CDR3 sequence (DNA): TGTGCCAGCAGTAGCCGGGACAGGGGGTCAATACAGCCCCAGCATTTT. The chain combines TRBV27 with TRBJ1-5; 11 bases agree with TRBD1. Germline CDR1 reads MNHEY; CDR2 reads SMNVEV (reference sequence). V lost 5 bases, J lost 7 bases, and 10 bases stayed unmatched. The CDR3 consists of 16 residues.